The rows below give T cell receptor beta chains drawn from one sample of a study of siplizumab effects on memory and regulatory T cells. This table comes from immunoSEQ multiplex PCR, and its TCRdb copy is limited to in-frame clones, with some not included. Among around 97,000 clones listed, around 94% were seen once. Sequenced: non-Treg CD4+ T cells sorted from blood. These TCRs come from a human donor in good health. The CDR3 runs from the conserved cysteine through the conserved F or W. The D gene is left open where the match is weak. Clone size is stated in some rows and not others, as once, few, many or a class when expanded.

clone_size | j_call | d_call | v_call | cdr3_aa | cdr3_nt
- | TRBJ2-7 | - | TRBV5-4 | CASSLGPGIYEQYF | TGTGCCAGCAGCTTGGGACCAGGAATCTACGAGCAGTACTTC
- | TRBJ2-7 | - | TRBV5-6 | CASSFRRRGYEQYF | TGTGCCAGCAGCTTTAGGCGCAGGGGTTACGAGCAGTACTTC
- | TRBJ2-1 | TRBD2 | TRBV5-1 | CASSSNYLAGTGRSNEQFF | TGCGCCAGCAGCTCGAACTATCTAGCGGGGACGGGCCGCTCGAATGAGCAGTTCTTC
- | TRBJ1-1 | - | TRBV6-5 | CAVHQGFLTEAFF | TGTGCTGTCCACCAGGGGTTCTTGACTGAAGCTTTCTTT
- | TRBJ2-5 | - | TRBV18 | CASSRPTSQETQYF | TGTGCCAGCTCACGACCGACTAGTCAGGAGACCCAGTACTTC
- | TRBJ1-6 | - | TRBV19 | CASSMRGNNSPLHF | TGTGCCAGTAGTATGAGGGGAAATAATTCACCCCTCCACTTT
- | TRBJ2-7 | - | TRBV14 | CASAVGGYEQYF | TGTGCCAGCGCGGTCGGGGGTTACGAGCAGTACTTC
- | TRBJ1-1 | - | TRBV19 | CASNPGIWRTEEMNTEAFF | TGTGCCAGTAATCCAGGGATTTGGCGGACGGAGGAAATGAACACTGAAGCTTTCTTT
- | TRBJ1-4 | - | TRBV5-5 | CASSWEGQEKLFF | TGTGCCAGCAGCTGGGAGGGGCAGGAAAAACTGTTTTTT
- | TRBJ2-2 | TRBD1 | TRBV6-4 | CASSLSGTGTRELFF | TGTGCCAGCAGTCTATCCGGGACAGGCACGAGGGAGCTGTTTTTT
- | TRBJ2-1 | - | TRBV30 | CAWSILSGSYNEQFF | TGTGCCTGGAGTATTCTAAGTGGGTCCTACAATGAGCAGTTCTTC
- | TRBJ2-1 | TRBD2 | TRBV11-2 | CASSSTLAGGSSYNEQFF | TGTGCCAGCAGCTCAACCCTAGCGGGAGGTTCCTCCTACAATGAGCAGTTCTTC
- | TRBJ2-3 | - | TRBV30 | CAWSVHRRDTQYF | TGTGCCTGGAGTGTACACAGGCGGGATACGCAGTATTTT
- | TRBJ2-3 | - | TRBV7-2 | CASSLGRSDSGTQYF | TGTGCCAGCAGCTTAGGGCGCTCAGATAGTGGTACGCAGTATTTT
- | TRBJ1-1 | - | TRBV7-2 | CASSSVGVNTEAFF | TGTGCCAGCAGCTCGGTCGGGGTGAACACTGAAGCTTTCTTT
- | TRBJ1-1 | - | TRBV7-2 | CASSFNRNTEAFF | TGTGCCAGCAGCTTTAACAGGAACACTGAAGCTTTCTTT
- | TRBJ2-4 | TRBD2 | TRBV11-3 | CASSLGGPGLAGGPKNIQYF | TGTGCCAGCAGCTTGGGGGGACCGGGACTAGCGGGAGGGCCCAAAAACATTCAGTACTTC
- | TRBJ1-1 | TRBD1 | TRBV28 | CASSPHTGGNTEAFF | TGTGCCAGCAGTCCCCATACAGGGGGAAACACTGAAGCTTTCTTT
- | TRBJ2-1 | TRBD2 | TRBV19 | CASSPILAETYNEQFF | TGTGCCAGTAGTCCAATCCTAGCGGAGACTTACAATGAGCAGTTCTTC
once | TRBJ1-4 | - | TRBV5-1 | CASKRDTDEKLFF | TGCGCCAGCAAACGTGACACCGATGAAAAACTGTTTTTT
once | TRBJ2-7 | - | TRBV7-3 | CASSPKTGDEQYF | TGTGCCAGCAGCCCAAAGACAGGCGACGAGCAGTACTTC
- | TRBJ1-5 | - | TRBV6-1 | CASTGGTSSNQPQHF | TGTGCCAGCACCGGGGGGACCTCTAGCAATCAGCCCCAGCATTTT
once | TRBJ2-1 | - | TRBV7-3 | CASSQYKQGGEQFF | TGTGCCAGCAGCCAATATAAACAGGGAGGTGAGCAGTTCTTC
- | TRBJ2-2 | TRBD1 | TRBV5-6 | CASSFKVGQGYTGELFF | TGTGCCAGCAGCTTCAAAGTGGGACAGGGCTACACCGGGGAGCTGTTTTTT
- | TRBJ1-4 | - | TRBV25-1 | CASSEYGGAGEKLFF | TGTGCCAGCAGTGAATATGGGGGAGCTGGTGAAAAACTGTTTTTT
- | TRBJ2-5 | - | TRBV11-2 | CASSLSFRSETQYF | TGTGCCAGCAGCTTAAGCTTCCGTTCGGAGACCCAGTACTTC
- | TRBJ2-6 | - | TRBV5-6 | CASSSSRGRGSGANVLTF | TGTGCCAGCAGTTCCAGTCGGGGACGGGGCTCTGGGGCCAACGTCCTGACTTTC
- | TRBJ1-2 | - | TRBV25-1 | CASSAPRDPIYGYTF | TGTGCCAGCAGTGCGCCACGGGACCCAATATATGGCTACACCTTC
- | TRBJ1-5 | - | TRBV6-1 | CASRRAGNQPQHF | TGTGCCAGCCGTCGGGCTGGCAATCAGCCCCAGCATTTT
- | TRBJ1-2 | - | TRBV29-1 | CSGHGDYGYTF | TGCAGCGGGCATGGGGACTATGGCTACACCTTC
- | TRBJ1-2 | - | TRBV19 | CASRESKLGYGYTF | TGTGCCAGTAGAGAGAGTAAGCTGGGCTATGGCTACACCTTC
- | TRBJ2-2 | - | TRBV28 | CASSLPGSRAGELFF | TGTGCCAGCAGTTTACCGGGGAGCAGGGCCGGGGAGCTGTTTTTT
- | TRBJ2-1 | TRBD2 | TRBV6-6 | CASLGTSRGNEQFF | TGTGCCAGCTTGGGGACTAGTAGAGGCAATGAGCAGTTCTTC
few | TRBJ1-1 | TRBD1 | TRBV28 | CASSQRQGAFF | TGTGCCAGCAGTCAAAGACAGGGAGCTTTCTTT
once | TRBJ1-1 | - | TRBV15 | CATSREPGVNTEAFF | TGTGCCACCAGCAGGGAACCGGGCGTGAACACTGAAGCTTTCTTT
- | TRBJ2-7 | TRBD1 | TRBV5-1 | CASSRQGSSYEQYF | TGCGCCAGCAGCAGACAGGGAAGCTCCTACGAGCAGTACTTC
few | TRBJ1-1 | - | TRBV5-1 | CASSLETVNTEAFF | TGCGCCAGCAGCTTGGAGACAGTAAACACTGAAGCTTTCTTT
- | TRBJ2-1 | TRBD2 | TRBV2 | CASSLERDRSEQFF | TGTGCCAGCAGTCTGGAGCGGGATCGGTCTGAGCAGTTCTTC
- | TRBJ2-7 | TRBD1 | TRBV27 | CASSLGTGGRYYEQYF | TGTGCCAGCAGTCTTGGGACAGGGGGTCGTTACTACGAGCAGTACTTC
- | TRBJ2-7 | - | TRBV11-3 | CASSYGAYYEQYF | TGTGCCAGCAGCTACGGGGCCTACTACGAGCAGTACTTC
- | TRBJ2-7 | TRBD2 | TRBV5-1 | CASSPRDSGFYEQYF | TGCGCCAGCAGCCCTCGGGATAGCGGGTTTTACGAGCAGTACTTC
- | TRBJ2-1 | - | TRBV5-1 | CASSRDFSGQFF | TGCGCCAGCAGTCGGGACTTTTCTGGGCAGTTCTTC
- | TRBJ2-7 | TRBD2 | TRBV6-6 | CASSYLQTSGEQYF | TGTGCCAGCAGTTACCTTCAGACTAGCGGAGAGCAGTACTTC
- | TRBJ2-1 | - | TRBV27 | CASSPRTVSYNEQFF | TGTGCCAGCAGTCCGCGGACAGTCTCCTACAATGAGCAGTTCTTC
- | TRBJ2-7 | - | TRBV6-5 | CASSYSGRVANYEQYF | TGTGCCAGCAGTTACTCTGGAAGGGTCGCTAACTACGAGCAGTACTTC
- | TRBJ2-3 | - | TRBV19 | CASSKGLSDTDTQYF | TGTGCCAGTAGTAAGGGGTTGAGCGACACAGATACGCAGTATTTT
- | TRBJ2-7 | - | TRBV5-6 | CASSLSGGYEQYF | TGTGCCAGCAGCTTGTCGGGCGGGTACGAGCAGTACTTC
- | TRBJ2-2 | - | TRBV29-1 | CSVVGPGNTGELFF | TGCAGCGTTGTAGGGCCGGGAAACACCGGGGAGCTGTTTTTT
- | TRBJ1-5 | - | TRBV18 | CASSPWEGSSNQPQHF | TGTGCCAGCTCGCCTTGGGAGGGATCAAGCAATCAGCCCCAGCATTTT
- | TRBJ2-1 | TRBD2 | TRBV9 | CASSVGGLAGGTQFF | TGTGCCAGCAGCGTAGGGGGACTAGCGGGAGGGACGCAGTTCTTC
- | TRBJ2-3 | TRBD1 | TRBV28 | CASSRSDRGTQYF | TGTGCCAGCAGTCGGTCGGACAGGGGAACGCAGTATTTT
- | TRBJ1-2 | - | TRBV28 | CASLGDRYYGYTF | TGTGCCAGCTTAGGGGACCGATACTATGGCTACACCTTC